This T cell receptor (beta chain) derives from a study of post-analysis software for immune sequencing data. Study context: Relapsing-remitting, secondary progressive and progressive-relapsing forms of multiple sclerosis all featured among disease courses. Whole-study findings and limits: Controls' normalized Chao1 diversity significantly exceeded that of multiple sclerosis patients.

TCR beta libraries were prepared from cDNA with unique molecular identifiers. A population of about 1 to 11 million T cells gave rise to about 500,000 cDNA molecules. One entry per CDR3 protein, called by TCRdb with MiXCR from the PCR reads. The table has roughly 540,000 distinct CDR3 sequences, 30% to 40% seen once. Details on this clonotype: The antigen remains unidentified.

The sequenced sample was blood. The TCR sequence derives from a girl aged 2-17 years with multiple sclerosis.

CDR3 in amino acids: CASSPRTGNGQPQHF. The CDR3 coding sequence is TGTGCCAGCAGCCCGAGGACAGGGAACGGTCAGCCCCAGCATTTT. The J gene is TRBJ1-5, the V gene TRBV12-3 or TRBV12-4; 8 bases match TRBD1. Trimming cost V 6 bases and J 6 bases; bases outside gene matches: 10. CDR3 length: 15 residues.